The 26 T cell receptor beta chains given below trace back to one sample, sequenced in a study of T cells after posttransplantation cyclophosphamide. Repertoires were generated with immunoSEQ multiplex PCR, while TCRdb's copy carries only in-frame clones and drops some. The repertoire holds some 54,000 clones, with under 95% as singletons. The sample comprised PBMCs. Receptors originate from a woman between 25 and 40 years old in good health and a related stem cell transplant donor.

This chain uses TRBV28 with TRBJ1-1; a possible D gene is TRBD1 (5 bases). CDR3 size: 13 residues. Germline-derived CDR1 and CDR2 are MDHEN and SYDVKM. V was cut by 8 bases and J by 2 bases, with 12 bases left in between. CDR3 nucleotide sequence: TGTGCCAGCGGAGGGGTGGGCAACACTGAAGCTTTCTTT. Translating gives CASGGVGNTEAFF.

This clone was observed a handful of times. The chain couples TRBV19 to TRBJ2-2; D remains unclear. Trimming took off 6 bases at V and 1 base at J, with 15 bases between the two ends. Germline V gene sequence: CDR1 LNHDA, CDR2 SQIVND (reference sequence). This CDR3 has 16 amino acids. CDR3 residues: CASSTFGRRNTGELFF. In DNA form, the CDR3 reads TGTGCCAGTAGCACGTTCGGTAGGAGGAACACCGGGGAGCTGTTTTTT. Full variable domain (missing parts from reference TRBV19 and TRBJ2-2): DGGITQSPKYLFRKEGQNVTLSCEQNLNHDAMYWYRQDPGQGLRLIYYSQIVNDFQKGDIAEGYSVSREKKESFPLTVTSAQKNPTAFYLCASSTFGRRNTGELFFGEGSRLTVL.

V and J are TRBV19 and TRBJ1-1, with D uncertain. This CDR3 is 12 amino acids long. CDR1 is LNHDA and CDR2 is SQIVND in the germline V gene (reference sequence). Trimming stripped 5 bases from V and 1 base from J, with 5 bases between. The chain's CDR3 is CASSYTNTEAFF. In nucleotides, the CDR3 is TGTGCCAGTAGTTACACGAACACTGAAGCTTTCTTT.

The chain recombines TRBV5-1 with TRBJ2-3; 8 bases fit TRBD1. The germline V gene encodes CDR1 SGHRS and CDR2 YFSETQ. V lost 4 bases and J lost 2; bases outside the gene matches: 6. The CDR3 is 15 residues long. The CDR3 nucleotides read TGCGCCAGCAGCCTACAGGGGGGAAACACAGATACGCAGTATTTT. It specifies CASSLQGGNTDTQYF.

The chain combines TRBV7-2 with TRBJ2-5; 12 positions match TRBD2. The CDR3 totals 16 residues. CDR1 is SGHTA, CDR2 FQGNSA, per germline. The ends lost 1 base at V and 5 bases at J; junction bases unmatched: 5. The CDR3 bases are TGTGCCAGCAGCTTAGGGGGCGGGACTAGCGGGGAGACCCAGTACTTC. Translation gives CASSLGGGTSGETQYF.

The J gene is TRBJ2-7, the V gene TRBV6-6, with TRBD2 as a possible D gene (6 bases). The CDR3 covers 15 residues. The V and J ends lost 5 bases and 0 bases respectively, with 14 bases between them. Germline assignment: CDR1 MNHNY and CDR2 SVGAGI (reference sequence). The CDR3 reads CASSPGVLSSYEQYF. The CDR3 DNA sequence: TGTGCCAGCAGTCCGGGGGTCCTGAGCTCCTACGAGCAGTACTTC.

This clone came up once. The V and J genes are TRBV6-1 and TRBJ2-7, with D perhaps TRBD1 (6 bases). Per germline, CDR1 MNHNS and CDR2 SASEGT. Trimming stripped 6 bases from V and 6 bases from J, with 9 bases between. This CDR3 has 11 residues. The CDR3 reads CASRGGPEQYF. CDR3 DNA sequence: TGTGCCAGCAGAGGGGGTCCCGAGCAGTACTTC.

CDR3 nucleotide sequence: TGTGCCAGCAGAGAGACAGGGACCGGGGAGCTGTTTTTT. Amino acids: CASRETGTGELFF. The genes are TRBV6-5 and TRBJ2-2; 7 bases fit TRBD1. The germline V gene has CDR1 MNHEY and CDR2 SVGAGI. CDR3 size: 13 residues. Trimming took 6 bases from V and 5 from J; bases not matched to a gene: 3.

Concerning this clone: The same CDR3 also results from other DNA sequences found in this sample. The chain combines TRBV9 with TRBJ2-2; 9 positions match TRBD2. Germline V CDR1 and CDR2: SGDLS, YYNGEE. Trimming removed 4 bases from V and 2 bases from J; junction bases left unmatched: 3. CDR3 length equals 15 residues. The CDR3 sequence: CASSLSGGNTGELFF. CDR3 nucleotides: TGTGCCAGCAGCCTTAGCGGGGGAAACACCGGGGAGCTGTTTTTT. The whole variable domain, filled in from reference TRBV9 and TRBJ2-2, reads DSGVTQTPKHLITATGQRVTLRCSPRSGDLSVYWYQQSLDQGLQFLIQYYNGEERAKGNILERFSAQQFPDLHSELNLSSLELGDSALYFCASSLSGGNTGELFFGEGSRLTVL.

The CDR3 loop reads CASSTTGWSEKLFF. CDR3 DNA: TGTGCCAGCAGTACTACAGGGTGGAGTGAAAAACTGTTTTTT. The J gene is TRBJ1-4, the V gene TRBV14, with D perhaps matching TRBD1 (6 bases). This CDR3 region has 14 residues. V dropped 6 bases and J dropped 7 bases, with 15 bases sitting between them. The germline V gene encodes CDR1 SGHDN and CDR2 FVKESK.

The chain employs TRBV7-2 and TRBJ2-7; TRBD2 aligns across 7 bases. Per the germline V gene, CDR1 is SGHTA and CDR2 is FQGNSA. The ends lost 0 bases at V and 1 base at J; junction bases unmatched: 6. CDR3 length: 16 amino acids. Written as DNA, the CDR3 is TGTGCCAGCAGCTTAGCGAAAGAGCGGGGTTCCTACGAGCAGTACTTC. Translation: CASSLAKERGSYEQYF.

For the CDR3, the DNA is TGTGCCATCATGCAGGACTCTGGAAACACCATATATTTT. It encodes CAIMQDSGNTIYF. The chain uses TRBV10-3 and TRBJ1-3; D is unresolved. Trimming shortened V by 7 bases and J by 0 bases, and 7 bases separated the two germline ends. Germline V CDR1 and CDR2: ENHRY, SYGVKD. This CDR3 comprises 13 residues.

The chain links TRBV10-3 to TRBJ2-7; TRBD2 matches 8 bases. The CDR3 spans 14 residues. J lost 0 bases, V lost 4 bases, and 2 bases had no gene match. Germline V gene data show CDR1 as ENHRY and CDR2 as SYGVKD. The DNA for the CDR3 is TGTGCCATCAGTGCCAGCGGGAGCTCCTACGAGCAGTACTTC. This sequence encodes CAISASGSSYEQYF.

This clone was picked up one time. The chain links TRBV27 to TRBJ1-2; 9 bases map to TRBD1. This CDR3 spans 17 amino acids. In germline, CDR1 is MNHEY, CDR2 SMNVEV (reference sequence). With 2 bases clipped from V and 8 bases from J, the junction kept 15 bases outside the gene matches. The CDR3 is CASSLGRKDRGREGYTF. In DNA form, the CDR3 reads TGTGCCAGCAGTTTAGGCCGTAAGGACAGGGGACGAGAGGGCTACACCTTC.

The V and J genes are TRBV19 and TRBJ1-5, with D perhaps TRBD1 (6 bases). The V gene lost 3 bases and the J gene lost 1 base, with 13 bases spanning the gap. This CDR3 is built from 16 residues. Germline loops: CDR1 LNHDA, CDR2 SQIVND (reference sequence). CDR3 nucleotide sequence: TGTGCCAGTAGTATTTCTTCAGGGACAAGCAATCAGCCCCAGCATTTT. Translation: CASSISSGTSNQPQHF.

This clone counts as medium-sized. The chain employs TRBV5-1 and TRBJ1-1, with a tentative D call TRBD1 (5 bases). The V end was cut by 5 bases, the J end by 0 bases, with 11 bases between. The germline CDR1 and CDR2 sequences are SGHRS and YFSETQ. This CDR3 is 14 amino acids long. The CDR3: CASRQANVNTEAFF. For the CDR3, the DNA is TGCGCCAGCAGACAGGCAAATGTGAACACTGAAGCTTTCTTT. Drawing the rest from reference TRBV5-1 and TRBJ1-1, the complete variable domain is KAGVTQTPRYLIKTRGQQVTLSCSPISGHRSVSWYQQTPGQGLQFLFEYFSETQRNKGNFPGRFSGRQFSNSRSEMNVSTLELGDSALYLCASRQANVNTEAFFGQGTRLTVV.

The CDR3 region is CASSAGQGWETQYF. The CDR3 nucleotides are TGTGCCAGCAGCGCCGGACAGGGGTGGGAGACCCAGTACTTC. The chain combines TRBV7-2 with TRBJ2-5; 9 bases align to TRBD1. Per the germline V gene, CDR1 is SGHTA and CDR2 is FQGNSA. J gave up 5 bases and V 5 bases, and 6 bases lay outside the gene matches. This CDR3 spans 14 amino acids.

CDR3 nucleotide sequence: TGTGCCTGGAGTGCCGACTCTTATAGCAATCAGCCCCAGCATTTT. This sequence encodes CAWSADSYSNQPQHF. The chain uses TRBV30 and TRBJ1-5; D is unclear. V was cut by 1 base and J by 0 bases, with 10 bases left in between. This CDR3 spans 15 amino acids. Germline CDR1 is GTSNPN and CDR2 is SVGIG (reference sequence). Full variable domain (rest looked up from reference TRBV30 and TRBJ1-5): SQTIHQWPATLVQPVGSPLSLECTVEGTSNPNLYWYRQAAGRGLQLLFYSVGIGQISSEVPQNLSASRPQDRQFILSSKKLLLSDSGFYLCAWSADSYSNQPQHFGDGTRLSIL.

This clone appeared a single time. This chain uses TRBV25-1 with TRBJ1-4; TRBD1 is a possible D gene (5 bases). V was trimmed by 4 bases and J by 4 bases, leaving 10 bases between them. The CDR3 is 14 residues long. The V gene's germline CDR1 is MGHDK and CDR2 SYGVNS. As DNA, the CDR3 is TGTGCCAGCAGTGTCACAGGAAGTAATGAAAAACTGTTTTTT. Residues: CASSVTGSNEKLFF.

The CDR3: CASSRGTGGMMETQYF. Here the CDR3 DNA reads TGTGCCAGCAGCCGCGGGACAGGGGGCATGATGGAGACCCAGTACTTC. The V gene is TRBV11-3, the J gene TRBJ2-5; 12 nucleotides agree with TRBD1. CDR3 size: 16 residues. Germline CDR1 reads SGHNT; CDR2 reads YENEEA. Trimming took 5 bases from V and 5 from J; bases not matched to a gene: 9.

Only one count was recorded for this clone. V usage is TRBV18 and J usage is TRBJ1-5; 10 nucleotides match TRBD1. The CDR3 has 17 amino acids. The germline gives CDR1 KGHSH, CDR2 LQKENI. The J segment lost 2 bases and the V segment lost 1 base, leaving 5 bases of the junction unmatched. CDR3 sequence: CASSPRRGTGGNQPQHF. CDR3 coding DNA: TGTGCCAGCTCACCACGGCGCGGGACAGGGGGCAATCAGCCCCAGCATTTT.

CDR3 nucleotides: TGTGCCAGCTCGCCGGGACAGGGGAGCAATGAGCAGTTCTTC. This translates into CASSPGQGSNEQFF. The gene calls are TRBV18 and TRBJ2-1; 10 positions agree with TRBD1. Germline-derived CDR1 and CDR2 are KGHSH and LQKENI. Trimming cost V 6 bases and J 6 bases; bases outside gene matches: 5. This CDR3 contains 14 residues. Based on the CDR3 plus reference TRBV18 and TRBJ2-1, the full variable domain is NAGVMQNPRHLVRRRGQEARLRCSPMKGHSHVYWYRQLPEEGLKFMVYLQKENIIDESGMPKERFSAEFPKEGPSILRIQQVVRGDSAAYFCASSPGQGSNEQFFGPGTRLTVL.

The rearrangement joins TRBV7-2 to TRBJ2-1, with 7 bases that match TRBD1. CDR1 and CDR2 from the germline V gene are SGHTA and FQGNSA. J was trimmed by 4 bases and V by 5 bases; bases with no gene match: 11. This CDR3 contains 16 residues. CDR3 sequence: CASSQRTGTIYNEQFF. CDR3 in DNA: TGTGCCAGCAGCCAACGGACAGGTACCATATACAATGAGCAGTTCTTC.

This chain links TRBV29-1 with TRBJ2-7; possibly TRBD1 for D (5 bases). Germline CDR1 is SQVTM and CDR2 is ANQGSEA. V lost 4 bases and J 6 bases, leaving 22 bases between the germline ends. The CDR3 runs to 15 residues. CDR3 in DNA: TGCAGCGTTGGCTCAGGGTTAATGGGGTCGTTCGAGCAGTACTTC. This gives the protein CSVGSGLMGSFEQYF.

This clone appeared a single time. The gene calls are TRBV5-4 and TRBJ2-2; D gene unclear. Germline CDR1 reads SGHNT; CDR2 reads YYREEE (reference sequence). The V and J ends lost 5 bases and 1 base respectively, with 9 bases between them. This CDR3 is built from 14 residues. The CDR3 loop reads CASRLLGNTGELFF. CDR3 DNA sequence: TGTGCCAGCAGACTGCTCGGGAACACCGGGGAGCTGTTTTTT.

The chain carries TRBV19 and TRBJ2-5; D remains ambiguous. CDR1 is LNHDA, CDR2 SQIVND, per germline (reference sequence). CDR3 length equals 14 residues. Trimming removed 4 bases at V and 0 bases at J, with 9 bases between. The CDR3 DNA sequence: TGTGCCAGTAGTACTAACGGGTACCAAGAGACCCAGTACTTC. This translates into CASSTNGYQETQYF.